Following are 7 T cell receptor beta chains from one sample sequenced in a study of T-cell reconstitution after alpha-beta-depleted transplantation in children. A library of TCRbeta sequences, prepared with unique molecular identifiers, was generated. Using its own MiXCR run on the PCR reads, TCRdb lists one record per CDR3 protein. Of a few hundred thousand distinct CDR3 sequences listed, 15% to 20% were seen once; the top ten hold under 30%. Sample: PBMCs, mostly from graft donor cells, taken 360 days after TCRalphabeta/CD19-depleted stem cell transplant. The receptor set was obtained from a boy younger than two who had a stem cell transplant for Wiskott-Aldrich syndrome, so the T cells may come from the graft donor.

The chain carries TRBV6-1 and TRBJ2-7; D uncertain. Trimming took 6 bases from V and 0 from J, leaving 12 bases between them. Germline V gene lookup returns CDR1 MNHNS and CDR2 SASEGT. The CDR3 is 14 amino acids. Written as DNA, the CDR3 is TGTGCCAGCAGGCGATACAGCCCCTCCTACGAGCAGTACTTC. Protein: CASRRYSPSYEQYF.

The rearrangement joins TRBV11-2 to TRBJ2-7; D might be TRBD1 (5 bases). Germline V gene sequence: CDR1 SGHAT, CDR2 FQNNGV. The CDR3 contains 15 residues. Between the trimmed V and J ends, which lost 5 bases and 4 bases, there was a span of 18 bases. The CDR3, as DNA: TGTGCCAGCAGCCATATGGCCAGGGCCCCTTACGAGCAGTACTTC. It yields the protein CASSHMARAPYEQYF.

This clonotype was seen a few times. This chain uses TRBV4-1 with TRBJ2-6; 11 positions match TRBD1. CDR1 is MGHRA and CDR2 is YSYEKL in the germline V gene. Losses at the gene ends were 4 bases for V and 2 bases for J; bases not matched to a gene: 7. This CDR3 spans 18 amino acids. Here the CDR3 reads CASSRRGQGATGANVLTF. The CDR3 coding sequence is TGCGCCAGCAGCCGGCGAGGACAGGGGGCAACTGGGGCCAACGTCCTGACTTTC.

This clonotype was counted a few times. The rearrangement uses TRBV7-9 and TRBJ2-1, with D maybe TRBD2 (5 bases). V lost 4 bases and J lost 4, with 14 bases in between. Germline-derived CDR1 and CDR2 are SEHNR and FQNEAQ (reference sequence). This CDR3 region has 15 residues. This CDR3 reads CASSWQRTGYNEQFF. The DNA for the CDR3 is TGTGCCAGCAGCTGGCAGCGGACGGGTTACAATGAGCAGTTCTTC.

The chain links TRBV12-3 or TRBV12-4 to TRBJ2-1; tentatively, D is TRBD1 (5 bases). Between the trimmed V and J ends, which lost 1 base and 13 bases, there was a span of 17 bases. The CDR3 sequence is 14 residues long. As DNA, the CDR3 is TGTGCCAGCAGTTTAGTCTCCGGGTCAGGGATACAGTTCTTC. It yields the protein CASSLVSGSGIQFF.

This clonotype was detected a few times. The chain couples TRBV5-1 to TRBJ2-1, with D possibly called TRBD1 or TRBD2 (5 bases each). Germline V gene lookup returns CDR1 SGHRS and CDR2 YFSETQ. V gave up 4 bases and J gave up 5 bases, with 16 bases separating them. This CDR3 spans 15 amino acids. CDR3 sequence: CASSPSGGIDNEQFF. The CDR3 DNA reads TGCGCCAGCAGCCCAAGTGGGGGAATAGACAATGAGCAGTTCTTC.

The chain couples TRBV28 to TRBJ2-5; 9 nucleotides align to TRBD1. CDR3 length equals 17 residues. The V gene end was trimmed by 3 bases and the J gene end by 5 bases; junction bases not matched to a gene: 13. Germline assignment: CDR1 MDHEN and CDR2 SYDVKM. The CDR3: CASSFPPGTGSPETQYF. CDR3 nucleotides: TGTGCCAGCAGTTTCCCTCCTGGGACAGGGAGCCCGGAGACCCAGTACTTC.